These 19 T cell receptor beta chains came from one sample sequenced in a study of regulatory T cells in long-lasting Graves disease. According to the study, TCR beta libraries were built with iRepertoire HTBI primers and CDR3-region Arm-PCR. TCRdb analysed the multiplex PCR reads with MiXCR anew, one entry per CDR3 protein. The sample includes about 470,000 distinct CDR3 sequences, about 16% of them seen just once. The time point was: newly diagnosed GD, antithyroid drugs for less than 3 months. PBMC RNA was the source of the TCR library. This sample also belongs to another study, concerning T cells in Graves' hyperthyroidism and ophthalmopathy.

Specimen: peripheral blood mononuclear cells (PBMCs), collected at new diagnosis, from a patient treated with antithyroid drugs. These receptors originate from a man between 35 and 55 years old with Graves disease.

On this clonotype itself: A read error may account for a junction end that differs from germline. This rearrangement joins TRBV6-1 to TRBJ2-7, with D perhaps assigned TRBD1 or TRBD2 (5 bases each). CDR3 length equals 14 residues. CDR1 MNHNS and CDR2 SASEGT come from the germline V gene. The CDR3 region has the DNA TGTGCCAGCGGGGACGCGGCTCGCGGCGACGAGCATTACTTC. Protein product: CASGDAARGDEHYF.

Many counts were recorded for this clonotype. J is TRBJ2-1 and V is TRBV3-1; 11 positions match TRBD2. Germline loops: CDR1 LGHDT, CDR2 YNNKEL (reference sequence). V was pared by 0 bases and J by 6 bases, with 10 bases of the junction left unmatched. There are 18 residues in the CDR3. DNA for the CDR3: TGTGCCAGCAGCCAAGAGGGCCTAGCGGGAGGTGGGTCCAATGAGCAGTTCTTC. As protein: CASSQEGLAGGGSNEQFF.

This clonotype was counted ten times or more. The V and J genes are TRBV11-1 and TRBJ2-5; unclear D gene. This CDR3 is 13 amino acids long. V was shortened by 5 bases and J by 1 base, with 8 bases between the two germline ends. CDR1 is SGHAT, CDR2 FQDESV, per germline (reference sequence). The CDR3 nucleotides are TGTGCCAGCAGCCGTTCAACCCAAGAGACCCAGTACTTC. As protein: CASSRSTQETQYF.

The chain employs TRBV5-1 and TRBJ2-3; 11 nucleotides align to TRBD2. Germline trimming cut 4 bases from V and 2 bases from J; bases unmatched to any gene: 9. Germline values: CDR1 SGHRS, CDR2 YFSETQ. The CDR3 has 17 amino acids. DNA for the CDR3: TGCGCCAGCAGCGCAGTACTAGCGGGAGAGCTCACAGATACGCAGTATTTT. The encoded protein is CASSAVLAGELTDTQYF.

In this sample, this clonotype turned up many times. The rearrangement joins TRBV28 to TRBJ2-7; D is perhaps TRBD2 (6 bases). The V gene lost 5 bases and the J gene lost 4 bases, with 15 bases spanning the gap. Germline CDR1 MDHEN, CDR2 SYDVKM. CDR3 size: 14 residues. Written as DNA, the CDR3 is TGTGCCAGCAGTCCTCAGCCGGAGGGGTACGAGCAGTACTTC. Translating it yields CASSPQPEGYEQYF. Full variable domain (rest looked up from reference TRBV28 and TRBJ2-7): DVKVTQSSRYLVKRTGEKVFLECVQDMDHENMFWYRQDPGLGLRLIYFSYDVKMKEKGDIPEGYSVSREKKERFSLILESASTNQTSMYLCASSPQPEGYEQYFGPGTRLTVT.

This clonotype was counted a few times. The gene calls are TRBV29-1 and TRBJ2-5; D gene uncertain. The CDR3 runs to 12 residues. Germline CDR1 SQVTM, CDR2 ANQGSEA. V was pared by 3 bases and J by 4 bases, with 9 bases between. CDR3 in DNA: TGCAGCGTTGAGCCCGGATCAGAGACCCAGTACTTC. This encodes CSVEPGSETQYF.

At least ten counts were recorded for this clonotype. This sequence joins TRBV20-1 and TRBJ1-1; the D is unclear. This CDR3 has 11 residues. CDR1 and CDR2 from the germline V gene are DFQATT and SNEGSKA (reference sequence). V lost 6 bases and J lost 3, with 8 bases in between. This CDR3 is CSAATDTEAFF. The CDR3 region has the DNA TGCAGTGCCGCAACGGACACTGAAGCTTTCTTT.

The chain employs TRBV6-2 or TRBV6-3 and TRBJ2-3; D gene ambiguous. This CDR3 has 15 residues. Deletions cut 6 bases from V and 2 bases from J, with 15 bases between. CDR1 MNHEY and CDR2 SVGEGT come from the germline V gene. DNA of the CDR3: TGTGCCAGCAGACAACAAACCGCCCCCACAGATACGCAGTATTTT. It specifies CASRQQTAPTDTQYF.

This clonotype was counted many times. The chain has TRBV7-8 and TRBJ2-7, with TRBD2 matching 10 bases. The CDR3 loop spans 14 amino acids. Germline V gene sequence: CDR1 SGHVS, CDR2 FQNEAQ. V was clipped by 5 bases and J by 7 bases; unmatched bases: 8. This CDR3 reads CASSLLAGEGEQYF. The CDR3 coding sequence is TGTGCCAGCAGCCTCCTAGCGGGAGAGGGGGAGCAGTACTTC.

The gene calls are TRBV29-1 and TRBJ2-5; 8 bases map to TRBD1. The CDR3 is made up of 14 amino acids. Germline trimming cut 6 bases from V and 3 bases from J; bases unmatched to any gene: 9. The germline CDR1 and CDR2 sequences are SQVTM and ANQGSEA. The DNA for the CDR3 is TGCAGCGTACACCCGGGACAGGAGAAAGAGACCCAGTACTTC. This encodes CSVHPGQEKETQYF.

At least ten counts were recorded for this clonotype. V and J are TRBV10-1 and TRBJ2-7; D is unresolved. The V end was cut by 2 bases, the J end by 2 bases, with 7 bases between. CDR3 size: 13 residues. Germline V gene sequence: CDR1 WNHNN, CDR2 SYGVQD (reference sequence). The CDR3 coding sequence is TGCGCCAGCAGTGAGGCAGGAACCTACGAGCAGTACTTC. It translates to CASSEAGTYEQYF.

This clonotype has more than one count but fewer than ten. This chain connects TRBV6-1 to TRBJ2-1; D ambiguous. This CDR3 contains 13 residues. The germline CDR1 and CDR2 sequences are MNHNS and SASEGT. Trimming cost V 6 bases and J 16 bases, with 22 bases left between them. DNA for the CDR3: TGTGCCAGCAGCCGGCCAAGTATAGTAGTATATTTCTTC. Encoded protein: CASSRPSIVVYFF.

The rearrangement links TRBV28 to TRBJ2-3; no reliable D call. Germline CDR1 reads MDHEN; CDR2 reads SYDVKM. Trimming stripped 8 bases from V and 4 bases from J, with 16 bases between. The CDR3 length is 14 residues. For the CDR3, the DNA is TGTGCCAGCGACGAAAGCCGGGTGCCAGATACGCAGTATTTT. Translated, it gives CASDESRVPDTQYF.

The rearrangement uses TRBV28 and TRBJ2-5, with TRBD2 as a possible D gene (6 bases). The germline V and J ends were trimmed by 2 bases and 5 bases, with 15 bases remaining between them. The CDR3 is 15 residues long. Germline CDR1 and CDR2: MDHEN and SYDVKM. CDR3 protein: CASSLGRERWETQYF. The CDR3 region has the DNA TGTGCCAGCAGTTTAGGACGGGAGAGGTGGGAGACCCAGTACTTC. Full variable domain (outside the CDR3, taken from reference TRBV28 and TRBJ2-5): DVKVTQSSRYLVKRTGEKVFLECVQDMDHENMFWYRQDPGLGLRLIYFSYDVKMKEKGDIPEGYSVSREKKERFSLILESASTNQTSMYLCASSLGRERWETQYFGPGTRLLVL.

This clonotype was picked up a small number of times. This chain links TRBV20-1 with TRBJ2-3; possible D gene TRBD2, 7 bases. The V end lost 5 bases, the J end lost 6 bases, and 15 bases lay between the germline ends. The germline V gene encodes CDR1 DFQATT and CDR2 SNEGSKA (reference sequence). The CDR3 totals 13 residues. CDR3 protein: CSAWGGGQDTQYF. For the CDR3, the DNA is TGCAGTGCTTGGGGGGGGGGCCAGGATACGCAGTATTTT.

This clonotype was found many times. The chain couples TRBV28 to TRBJ1-5; possibly TRBD1 for D (5 bases). This CDR3 comprises 13 residues. CDR1 and CDR2 from the germline V gene are MDHEN and SYDVKM. Trimming removed 7 bases from V and 3 bases from J, with 10 bases in between. CDR3 region: CASTPGNNQPQHF. Here the CDR3 DNA reads TGTGCCAGCACCCCAGGGAACAATCAGCCCCAGCATTTT.

In this sample, this clonotype turned up many times. This sequence joins TRBV20-1 and TRBJ2-7, with 7 bases that match TRBD1. The length of the CDR3 is 12 residues. Looked up from germline, CDR1 is DFQATT and CDR2 is SNEGSKA (reference sequence). V dropped 7 bases and J dropped 4; count of bases not matched to a gene: 7. CDR3 sequence reads: CSVTGSGYEQYF. The CDR3 coding sequence is TGCAGTGTGACAGGGTCGGGGTACGAGCAGTACTTC.

The chain links TRBV19 to TRBJ2-6; 7 bases are shared with TRBD1. V was pared by 5 bases and J by 2 bases, with 6 bases of the junction left unmatched. CDR3 size: 16 residues. The germline gives CDR1 LNHDA, CDR2 SQIVND (reference sequence). The CDR3 is CASSLRTGAGANVLTF. The CDR3 bases are TGTGCCAGTAGTCTCCGGACAGGAGCTGGGGCCAACGTCCTGACTTTC.

This clonotype appeared many times. The chain recombines TRBV2 with TRBJ1-1; maybe TRBD1 (6 bases). Per the germline V gene, CDR1 is SNHLY and CDR2 is FYNNEI. This CDR3 has 16 amino acids. The ends were cut back, 6 bases at V and 4 bases at J, with 21 bases in the middle. CDR3 in amino acids: CASSSPGTQIPTEAFF. The CDR3 region has the DNA TGTGCCAGCAGCTCTCCCGGGACACAGATTCCCACTGAAGCTTTCTTT.